This T cell receptor beta chain was observed in a study of T-cell reconstitution after alpha-beta-depleted transplantation in children (dated by TCRdb to 2016 to 2017). Background for the entire study: T-cell immune reconstitution after TCRalphabeta/CD19-depleted allogeneic hematopoietic cell transplantation in children was quantitatively tracked in the study by means of TCR repertoire profiling.

Broad study findings and their caveats: The apparently early alphabetaT-cell count recovery about two months after transplant was reportedly dependent on only several hundred rapidly expanded clones derived from non-depleted graft cells. In some patients, the high TCRbeta diversity seen at day 60 was put down to recipient T cells and intrathymic progenitors that had survived conditioning. Over the following months the frequencies of hyperexpanded clones went down, and after one year T-cell counts and TCRbeta diversity were mostly credited to newly produced T cells.

In its sample, this clonotype was seen many times. Its antigen remains undetermined. No much larger clonotype is one base removed from it; base qualities were not supplied. The germline V gene (reference sequence) yields MNHEY for CDR1 and SMNVEV for CDR2. Cut back by 6 bases and 0 bases, the V and J ends lie 11 bases apart. The CDR3 runs 14 residues from the cysteine to the phenylalanine. The entry retains the CDR3 DNA only, 42 bases that are in frame from base 1. Library creation used PCR. TCRdb records Illumina HiSeq 2500 as the sequencer. Molecular barcoding was employed in the preparation of TCR libraries, with unique molecular identifiers being used to normalize TCRbeta repertoire quantification. TCRdb redid the processing of the public reads, applying fastp at Q25 and MiXCR, and retained in-frame beta chains. Merged by CDR3 protein, the rows form single entries marked with the most common genes and DNA. The sample yields roughly 76,000 distinct CDR3 sequences; approximately 10% were counted once. The ten largest clones take up less than 15% of the sample.

The treatment or condition label for this specimen denotes: allogeneic hematopoietic cell transplantation with graft depleted of TCRalphabeta T cells and CD19 B cells. The children who served as transplant recipients had been given grafts of TCRalphabeta/CD19-depleted allogeneic hematopoietic cells. Here the sequenced sample was PBMCs, taken before TCRalphabeta/CD19-depleted stem cell transplant. The rearranged segments are TRBV27 and TRBJ1-1; no D gene can be assigned with confidence. This sequence originates from a boy younger than 18 with acute myeloid leukemia, due to receive a stem cell transplant. The nucleotide sequence reads TGTGCCAGCAGCCCGCGGGTCTTGAACACTGAAGCTTTCTTT. Its coded protein is CASSPRVLNTEAFF.